This paragraph reports one T cell receptor beta chain. What it binds is unknown. CDR1 MNHEY and CDR2 SVGAGI come from the germline V gene. V was cut by 2 bases and J by 9 bases, with 8 bases left in between. The CDR3 loop spans 13 amino acids. The study made its TCR cDNA through 5'RACE template switching. That step introduced a universal primer site along with UMIs. TCRdb used MiXCR to reprocess the 5' RACE reads, holding one entry per CDR3 protein. There are hundreds of thousands of distinct CDR3 sequences in the sample; approximately 13% occur only once, and roughly an eighth lies in the top ten. This sample was included in a study of T cells after yellow fever vaccination. Study details: Fractions of limited cellularity were prepared by means of SMART-Seq v4 Ultra Low Input.

Study-wide results and limits: Weaker in magnitude, the secondary response showed a faster peak on day 5 versus 15. Booster sampling recovered most clones from primary vaccination (96% CD4, roughly 86% CD8).

The gene calls are TRBV6-5 and TRBJ1-6; unclear D gene. This TCR came from a man aged 25 to 45 who received the YFV17D yellow fever vaccine. This specimen consisted of PBMCs, obtained on the day of the yellow fever booster vaccination. CDR3 coding DNA: TGTGCCAGCAGTTACAGCCCTGGTTCACCCCTCCACTTT. It encodes CASSYSPGSPLHF.